A single sample is the source of the 12 T cell receptor beta chains below, sequenced in a study of shared clonotypes between healthy human individuals. Sequencing used immunoSEQ multiplex PCR; TCRdb keeps in-frame clones, though not all of them. The table includes under 2.5 million clones, 85% to 95% detected once. The sequenced material came from naive CD4+ T cells from PBMCs. Subset indicated: CD45RA+ positively selected. Source of these receptors: a man younger than 30 in good health. Some clones in this sample may be carry-over from other donors' samples.

The V gene is TRBV6-5, the J gene TRBJ1-1; perhaps TRBD1 as D (5 bases). Germline CDR1 is MNHEY and CDR2 is SVGAGI. The CDR3 consists of 13 residues. Deletions cut 10 bases from V and 3 bases from J, with 15 bases between. The CDR3 nucleotides are TGTGCCACGCAAGGAGGGGTAGACACTGAAGCTTTCTTT. Its protein is CATQGGVDTEAFF.

V usage is TRBV4-1 and J usage is TRBJ2-4, with D perhaps TRBD2 (5 bases). Germline V CDR1 and CDR2: MGHRA, YSYEKL. The CDR3 is 16 amino acids. V lost 1 base, J lost 9 bases, and 19 bases lay in between. CDR3 sequence reads: CASSQAESRTAGIQYF. CDR3 nucleotide sequence: TGCGCCAGCAGCCAAGCTGAGTCGAGGACGGCGGGCATTCAGTACTTC.

The gene calls are TRBV14 and TRBJ2-7; 10 bases align to TRBD2. Germline V gene sequence: CDR1 SGHDN, CDR2 FVKESK. Germline trimming cut 5 bases from V and 4 bases from J; bases unmatched to any gene: 2. The CDR3 sequence is 13 residues long. The CDR3 region is CASSSGLAYEQYF. Here the CDR3 DNA reads TGTGCCAGCAGCTCGGGACTAGCGTACGAGCAGTACTTC.

V gene TRBV19 combines with J gene TRBJ1-1; D is perhaps TRBD1 (6 bases). The CDR3 spans 16 residues. CDR1 is LNHDA and CDR2 is SQIVND in the germline V gene (reference sequence). Trimming stripped 4 bases from V and 1 base from J, with 16 bases between. In DNA, the CDR3 is TGTGCCAGTAGTAACCAGGGGTACTTCACGAACACTGAAGCTTTCTTT. Encoded protein: CASSNQGYFTNTEAFF.

V usage is TRBV7-2 and J usage is TRBJ2-2; 11 nucleotides align to TRBD2. V dropped 1 base and J dropped 5; count of bases not matched to a gene: 9. Germline V gives CDR1 SGHTA, CDR2 FQGNSA. This CDR3 has 18 residues. The CDR3 here is CASSLVSLAGGKTGELFF. DNA of the CDR3: TGTGCCAGCAGCTTAGTTTCTCTAGCGGGAGGAAAAACCGGGGAGCTGTTTTTT.

Comments on this clone: Additional DNA sequences in this sample encode the identical CDR3. This rearrangement joins TRBV30 to TRBJ2-7; D is possibly TRBD2 (6 bases). The CDR3 runs 13 residues. CDR1 GTSNPN and CDR2 SVGIG come from the germline V gene (reference sequence). Trimming removed 2 bases at V and 3 bases at J, with 11 bases between. DNA of the CDR3: TGTGCCTGGAGTAAGGGCGGGAACTACGAGCAGTACTTC. It is translated as CAWSKGGNYEQYF.

This clone was detected a few times. Other DNA sequences in the same sample also yield this CDR3. The chain's CDR3 is CASSLYRNTEAFF. CDR3 nucleotides: TGTGCCAGCAGTTTATATCGGAACACTGAAGCTTTCTTT. This rearrangement joins TRBV27 to TRBJ1-1, with D unresolved. CDR3 length equals 13 residues. Deletions cut 1 base from V and 1 base from J, with 4 bases between. Per the germline V gene, CDR1 is MNHEY and CDR2 is SMNVEV (reference sequence).

This clone was observed once. This chain links TRBV7-2 with TRBJ2-5, with D uncertain. Trimming removed 4 bases at V and 6 bases at J, with 15 bases between. This CDR3 has 14 residues. Germline CDR1 SGHTA, CDR2 FQGNSA. This CDR3 reads CASSSAGLRQTQYF. The DNA for the CDR3 is TGTGCCAGCAGCTCCGCCGGGCTCAGGCAGACCCAGTACTTC.

This CDR3 reads CASSLSRVSSSRYF. In nucleotides, the CDR3 is TGTGCCAGCAGTTTGAGCAGGGTATCCAGTAGTCGGTACTTC. The chain recombines TRBV28 with TRBJ2-7; possibly TRBD1 for D (5 bases). The CDR3 is 14 residues long. The V gene's germline CDR1 is MDHEN and CDR2 SYDVKM. Trimming left V 3 bases short and J 12 bases short, with 21 bases between.

The CDR3 nucleotides are TGTGCCAGCTCCCGGTCCGGGGACTCGGGTAACTATGGCTACACCTTC. Translation: CASSRSGDSGNYGYTF. The genes are TRBV18 and TRBJ1-2, with D possibly being TRBD1 (5 bases). Trimming removed 6 bases from V and 1 base from J, with 18 bases in between. There are 16 residues in the CDR3. Germline CDR1 is KGHSH and CDR2 is LQKENI. Together with reference TRBV18 and TRBJ1-2, the CDR3 gives the full variable domain: NAGVMQNPRHLVRRRGQEARLRCSPMKGHSHVYWYRQLPEEGLKFMVYLQKENIIDESGMPKERFSAEFPKEGPSILRIQQVVRGDSAAYFCASSRSGDSGNYGYTFGSGTRLTVV.

The V and J genes are TRBV5-1 and TRBJ2-1; 8 nucleotides agree with TRBD2. This CDR3 contains 16 residues. V shed 3 bases, J shed 0 bases, and the junction held 5 bases outside the gene matches. Germline CDR1 reads SGHRS; CDR2 reads YFSETQ. The CDR3 region is CASSSEAGASYNEQFF. In nucleotides, the CDR3 is TGCGCCAGCAGCTCCGAAGCGGGAGCCTCCTACAATGAGCAGTTCTTC.

In its sample, this clone was seen once. The chain has TRBV7-8 and TRBJ2-7, with D perhaps TRBD2 (6 bases). The germline V and J ends were trimmed by 3 bases and 7 bases, with 22 bases remaining between them. CDR1 and CDR2 from the germline V gene are SGHVS and FQNEAQ. CDR3 length equals 16 residues. The CDR3 DNA is TGTGCCAGCAGCTTTCTTACGGCGGGGCCTGGAATTGAGCAGTACTTC. This sequence encodes CASSFLTAGPGIEQYF.